A single sample is the source of the 6 T cell receptor beta chains below, sequenced in a study of OX40 agonist ivuxolimab in advanced cancers. Assay: immunoSEQ multiplex PCR; the TCRdb copy retains only in-frame clones and omits some. The sample lists about 79,000 clones, approximately 91% seen once, with approximately 7% in the top ten. This specimen consisted of CD4+ or CD8+ T cells sorted from blood, obtained in a trial of the OX40 agonist ivuxolimab. Receptor source: an adult with an advanced solid tumor such as melanoma, head and neck, liver or kidney cancer.

This sequence joins TRBV28 and TRBJ1-4; the match to TRBD1 covers 7 bases. The trim removed 8 bases at V and 8 bases at J, leaving 8 bases unmatched. Per germline, CDR1 MDHEN and CDR2 SYDVKM. This CDR3 contains 13 residues. The CDR3 is CASGGGVGEKLFF. The CDR3 DNA sequence: TGTGCCAGCGGAGGGGGCGTTGGGGAAAAACTGTTTTTT.

CDR3 amino acids: CASTRNGEQYF. In DNA form, the CDR3 reads TGTGCCAGCACCCGGAATGGAGAGCAGTACTTC. V and J are TRBV27 and TRBJ2-7; D is uncertain. Germline V gene lookup returns CDR1 MNHEY and CDR2 SMNVEV (reference sequence). CDR3 length: 11 residues. V shed 7 bases and J shed 7 bases, with 11 bases lying between them.

The chain uses TRBV7-9 and TRBJ2-1; TRBD2 agrees at 7 bases. CDR1 is SEHNR and CDR2 is FQNEAQ in the germline V gene (reference sequence). V was clipped by 5 bases and J by 5 bases; unmatched bases: 12. This CDR3 has 16 amino acids. CDR3 sequence: CASSAQLATGNNEQFF. The CDR3 bases are TGTGCCAGCAGCGCCCAACTAGCGACCGGCAACAATGAGCAGTTCTTC.

The genes are TRBV5-1 and TRBJ1-1, with 7 bases identical to TRBD1. The junction had 6 bases not matched to a gene; V was cut back by 4 bases and J by 0 bases. Germline CDR1 and CDR2: SGHRS and YFSETQ. The CDR3 length is 15 residues. The CDR3 spells CASSPTGTVNTEAFF. CDR3 bases: TGCGCCAGCAGCCCCACCGGGACAGTGAACACTGAAGCTTTCTTT.

J is TRBJ2-7 and V is TRBV14; 7 bases are a match to TRBD2. The CDR3 runs 15 residues. Germline values: CDR1 SGHDN, CDR2 FVKESK. The V segment lost 0 bases and the J segment 7 bases; nucleotides outside the gene matches: 9. The CDR3 here is CASSQDSAGEREQYF. Here the CDR3 DNA reads TGTGCCAGCAGCCAAGACAGTGCGGGAGAAAGAGAGCAGTACTTC.

The chain carries TRBV7-8 and TRBJ2-7, with TRBD1 matching 9 bases. The CDR3 spans 15 residues. With V trimmed by 4 bases and J by 5 bases, 9 bases remained unmatched. Germline V CDR1 and CDR2: SGHVS, FQNEAQ. This chain's CDR3 is CASSSPDRGVHEQYF. In nucleotides, the CDR3 is TGTGCCAGCAGCTCCCCGGACAGGGGAGTCCACGAGCAGTACTTC. Filled out from reference TRBV7-8 and TRBJ2-7, the complete variable domain reads GAGVSQSPRYKVAKRGQDVALRCDPISGHVSLFWYQQALGQGPEFLTYFQNEAQLDKSGLPSDRFFAERPEGSVSTLKIQRTQQEDSAVYLCASSSPDRGVHEQYFGPGTRLTVT.